The clone carrying this T cell receptor (beta chain) was seen many times. Clinicians made diagnoses from clinical symptoms, serum thyroxine, TRAb, thyroid ultrasound and orbital computed tomography. With 5 bases clipped from V and 1 base from J, the junction kept 10 bases outside the gene matches. CDR1 is WSHSY and CDR2 is SAAADI in the germline V gene. The CDR3 loop spans 17 amino acids. TCR beta CDR3 regions were amplified from RNA transcripts. RT-PCR with HTBI primers came first, then second-round multiplex PCR. MiXCR was run by TCRdb on the multiplex PCR reads, yielding one entry per CDR3 protein. The table lists a few hundred thousand distinct CDR3 sequences, roughly 40% of them singletons. This specimen comes from a study of Graves' ophthalmopathy and Graves' hyperthyroidism.

The V call is TRBV10-2, the J call TRBJ2-5, with TRBD1 matching 10 bases. The specimen was peripheral blood or thyroid tissue (not recorded which). This clonotype originated in an adult man with Graves' hyperthyroidism. This CDR3 is CASSLSRDRGPQETQYF. In nucleotides, the CDR3 is TGCGCCAGCAGTCTGTCCCGGGACAGGGGCCCCCAAGAGACCCAGTACTTC.